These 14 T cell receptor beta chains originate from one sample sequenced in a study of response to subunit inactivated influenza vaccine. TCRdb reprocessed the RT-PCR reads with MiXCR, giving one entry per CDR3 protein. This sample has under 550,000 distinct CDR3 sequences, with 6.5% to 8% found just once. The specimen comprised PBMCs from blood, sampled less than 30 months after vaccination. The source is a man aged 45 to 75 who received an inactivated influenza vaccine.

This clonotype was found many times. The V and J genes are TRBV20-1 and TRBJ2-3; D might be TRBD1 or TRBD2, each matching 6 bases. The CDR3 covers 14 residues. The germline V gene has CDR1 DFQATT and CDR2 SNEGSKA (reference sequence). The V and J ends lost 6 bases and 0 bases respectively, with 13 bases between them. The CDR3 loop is CSALRGGSTDTQYF. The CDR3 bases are TGCAGTGCCCTCAGGGGAGGAAGCACAGATACGCAGTATTTT.

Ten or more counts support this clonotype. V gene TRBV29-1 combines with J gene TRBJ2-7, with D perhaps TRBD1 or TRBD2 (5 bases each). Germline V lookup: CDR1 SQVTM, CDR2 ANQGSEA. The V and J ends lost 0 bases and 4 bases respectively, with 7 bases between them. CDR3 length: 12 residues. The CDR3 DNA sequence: TGCAGCGTTGAAGAGGGGGTTTACGAGCAGTACTTC. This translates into CSVEEGVYEQYF.

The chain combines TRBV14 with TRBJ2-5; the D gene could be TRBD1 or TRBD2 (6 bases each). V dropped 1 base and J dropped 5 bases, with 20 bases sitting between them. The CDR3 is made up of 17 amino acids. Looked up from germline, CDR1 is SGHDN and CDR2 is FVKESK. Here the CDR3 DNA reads TGTGCCAGCAGCCAAGGCAAGGGGGGAGGCGTGGTGGAGACCCAGTACTTC. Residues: CASSQGKGGGVVETQYF.

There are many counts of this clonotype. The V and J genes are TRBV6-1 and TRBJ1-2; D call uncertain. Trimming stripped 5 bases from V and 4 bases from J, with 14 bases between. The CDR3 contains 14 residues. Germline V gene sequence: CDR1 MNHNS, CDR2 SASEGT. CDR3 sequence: CASSSPGDGYGYTF. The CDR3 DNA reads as TGTGCCAGCAGTAGCCCCGGAGATGGCTATGGCTACACCTTC.

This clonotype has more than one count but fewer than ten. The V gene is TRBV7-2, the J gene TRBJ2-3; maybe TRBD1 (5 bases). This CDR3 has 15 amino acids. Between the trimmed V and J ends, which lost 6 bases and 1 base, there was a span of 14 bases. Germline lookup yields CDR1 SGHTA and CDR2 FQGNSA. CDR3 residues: CASRGQEFRTDTQYF. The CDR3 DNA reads TGTGCCAGCAGAGGACAAGAATTCCGCACAGATACGCAGTATTTT.

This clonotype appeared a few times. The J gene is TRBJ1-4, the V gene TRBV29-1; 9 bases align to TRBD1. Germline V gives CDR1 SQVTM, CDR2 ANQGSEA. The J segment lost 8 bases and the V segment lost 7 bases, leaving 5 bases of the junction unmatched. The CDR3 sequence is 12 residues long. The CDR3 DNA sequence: TGCAGCGGAGGGACAGGGAAGGAAAAACTGTTTTTT. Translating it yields CSGGTGKEKLFF.

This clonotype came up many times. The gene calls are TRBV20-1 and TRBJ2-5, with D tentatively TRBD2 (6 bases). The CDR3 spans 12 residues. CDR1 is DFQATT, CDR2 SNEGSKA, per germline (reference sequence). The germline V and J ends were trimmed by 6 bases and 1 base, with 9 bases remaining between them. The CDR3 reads CSAGDFQETQYF. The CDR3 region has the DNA TGCAGTGCCGGGGACTTCCAAGAGACCCAGTACTTC.

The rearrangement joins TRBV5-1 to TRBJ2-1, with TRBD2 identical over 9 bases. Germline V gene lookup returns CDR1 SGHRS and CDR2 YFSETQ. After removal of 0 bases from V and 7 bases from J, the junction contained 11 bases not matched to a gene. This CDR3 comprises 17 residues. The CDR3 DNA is TGCGCCAGCAGCTTGGCCGGCGGCGGGAGGGCAAGGAATGAGCAGTTCTTC. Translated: CASSLAGGGRARNEQFF.

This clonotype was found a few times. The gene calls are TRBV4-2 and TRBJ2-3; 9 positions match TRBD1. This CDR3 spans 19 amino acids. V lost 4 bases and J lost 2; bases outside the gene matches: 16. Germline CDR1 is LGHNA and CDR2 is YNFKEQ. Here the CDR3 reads CASSPSLNRGLPYTDTQYF. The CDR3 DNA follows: TGTGCCAGCAGCCCCAGCCTTAACAGGGGGCTCCCCTACACAGATACGCAGTATTTT.

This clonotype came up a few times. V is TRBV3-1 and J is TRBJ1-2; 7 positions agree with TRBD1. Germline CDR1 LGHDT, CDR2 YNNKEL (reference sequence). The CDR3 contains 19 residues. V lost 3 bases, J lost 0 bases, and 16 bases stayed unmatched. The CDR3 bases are TGTGCCAGCAGCCATATTACTCGGGACAGTGAGCACCCTAACTATGGCTACACCTTC. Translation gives CASSHITRDSEHPNYGYTF.

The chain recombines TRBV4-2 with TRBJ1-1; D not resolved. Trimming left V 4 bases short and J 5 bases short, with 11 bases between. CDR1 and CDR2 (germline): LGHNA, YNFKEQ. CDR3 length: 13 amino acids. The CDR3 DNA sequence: TGTGCCAGCAGCCGGGGAGCGGGGACTGAAGCTTTCTTT. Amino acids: CASSRGAGTEAFF.

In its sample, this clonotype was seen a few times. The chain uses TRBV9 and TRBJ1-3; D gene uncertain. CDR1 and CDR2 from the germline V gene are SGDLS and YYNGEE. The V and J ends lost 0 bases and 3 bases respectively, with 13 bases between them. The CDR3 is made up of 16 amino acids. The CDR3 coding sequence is TGTGCCAGCAGCGTAGAAGGAAGGGCCGATGGAAACACCATATATTTT. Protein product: CASSVEGRADGNTIYF.

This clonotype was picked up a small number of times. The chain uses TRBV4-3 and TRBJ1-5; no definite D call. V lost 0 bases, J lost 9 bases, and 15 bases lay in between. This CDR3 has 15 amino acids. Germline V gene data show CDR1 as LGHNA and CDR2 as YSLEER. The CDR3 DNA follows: TGCGCCAGCAGCCAAGATGAATTTGGGGAATTGCCCCAGCATTTT. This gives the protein CASSQDEFGELPQHF.

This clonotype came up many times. For the CDR3, the DNA is TGTGCCAGCAGCCTCATTAGAGAAAATGAGCAGTTCTTC. Translated, it gives CASSLIRENEQFF. V usage is TRBV4-2 and J usage is TRBJ2-1; D unclear. This CDR3 spans 13 amino acids. Trimming left V 4 bases short and J 7 bases short, with 11 bases between. Germline V lookup: CDR1 LGHNA, CDR2 YNFKEQ.